This T cell receptor (beta chain) was profiled in a study of OX40 agonist ivuxolimab in advanced cancers. The assay was immunoSEQ multiplex PCR, and TCRdb's table has in-frame clones only and misses some. Of around 78,000 clones listed, roughly nine tenths are singletons. The CDR3 consists of 13 residues. Germline V CDR1 and CDR2: MNHEY, SVGAGI. Trimming stripped 3 bases from V and 5 bases from J, with 10 bases between. The sample here was CD4+ or CD8+ T cells sorted from blood, taken in a trial of the OX40 agonist ivuxolimab. The chain joins TRBV6-5 to TRBJ2-5; D perhaps matches TRBD2 (5 bases). This clonotype was obtained from an adult with an advanced solid tumor such as melanoma, head and neck, liver or kidney cancer. CDR3 region: CASSYGRVETQYF. In nucleotides, the CDR3 is TGTGCCAGCAGTTATGGGCGGGTGGAGACCCAGTACTTC.